These T cell receptor beta chains were read from a single sample in a study of blood T cell repertoires in COVID-19. Sequencing used immunoSEQ multiplex PCR; TCRdb keeps in-frame clones, though not all of them. The sample has approximately 170,000 clones; approximately 84% are singletons. The source material was PBMCs or T cells enriched from blood (not recorded which). The source is a young woman who had recovered from COVID-19. CDR3s include the opening cysteine and the closing phenylalanine or tryptophan. The order of the fields is J gene, clone size, V gene, D gene, CDR3 DNA, CDR3 protein. A D gene is named only where the DNA matches it firmly. Some rows have no size entry. The others give once, few or many, or a class for an expanded clone.

>TRBJ1-6|-|TRBV15|TRBD1
TGTGCCACCAGCAGAGGGGACAGGGGAAATTCGCCCCTCCACTTT
CATSRGDRGNSPLHF
>TRBJ1-5|-|TRBV27|-
TGTGCCAGCAGTTTTAGGGGGCAGCCCCAGCATTTT
CASSFRGQPQHF
>TRBJ1-4|-|TRBV18|TRBD1
TGTGCCAGCTCACTTAGAGTACCAGGACAGGGGGCGCATGAAAAACTGTTTTTT
CASSLRVPGQGAHEKLFF
>TRBJ2-5|-|TRBV12-3/TRBV12-4|TRBD1
TGTGCCAGCAGTATAGGGACAGAAGAGACCCAGTACTTC
CASSIGTEETQYF
>TRBJ1-2|-|TRBV7-9|-
TGTGCCAGCAGCTTAGCATTTAGGGAGGGGACCACCTTC
CASSLAFREGTTF
>TRBJ1-5|-|TRBV6-5|TRBD1
TGTGCCAGCAGGAGACAGGGAAGCAATCAGCCCCAGCATTTT
CASRRQGSNQPQHF
>TRBJ2-5|-|TRBV6-1|TRBD1
TGTGCCAGCAGTGAAGCGCTTCTGGGGACAGAACTCTCCCAAGAGACCCAGTACTTC
CASSEALLGTELSQETQYF
>TRBJ2-3|once|TRBV5-1|-
TGCGCCAGCAGCTTCCTTAGCGGAACCTCCACAGATACGCAGTATTTT
CASSFLSGTSTDTQYF
>TRBJ2-7|few|TRBV7-3|-
TGTGCCAGCAGCTTAGACGGGAGTGGGTACGAGCAGTACTTC
CASSLDGSGYEQYF
>TRBJ1-5|-|TRBV28|TRBD1
TGTGCCAGCAAGTCCGGGACAGGCTATCAGCCCCAGCATTTT
CASKSGTGYQPQHF
>TRBJ2-3|-|TRBV18|TRBD2
TGTGCCAGCTCAGGGACTAGCGGGAGCACAGATACGCAGTATTTT
CASSGTSGSTDTQYF
>TRBJ2-1|-|TRBV27|TRBD2
TGTGCCAGCAGTTTAATTTCCCTAGCGGGAGTTTTGTACAATGAGCAGTTCTTC
CASSLISLAGVLYNEQFF
>TRBJ1-2|many|TRBV6-5|-
TGTGCCAGCTATCAGGGTAACTATGGCTACACCTTC
CASYQGNYGYTF
>TRBJ1-6|few|TRBV27|-
TGTGCCAGCAGTTTTGGGTCGGGGGGTTCGCCCCTCCACTTT
CASSFGSGGSPLHF
>TRBJ1-2|-|TRBV5-1|-
TGCGCCAGCAGCGTCGAGGGGAGGGGGAGCTACACCTTC
CASSVEGRGSYTF
>TRBJ1-4|-|TRBV3-1/TRBV3-2|-
TGTGCCAGCAGCCAAAGGACGGGGTCGGGTGAAAAACTGTTTTTT
CASSQRTGSGEKLFF
>TRBJ1-4|-|TRBV3-1/TRBV3-2|-
TGTGCCAGCAGCACACTAGGGGAAAAACTGTTTTTT
CASSTLGEKLFF
>TRBJ1-1|-|TRBV28|TRBD1
TGTGCCAGCACCCCGGGACAGGGGAAGGGCTACACTGAAGCTTTCTTT
CASTPGQGKGYTEAFF
>TRBJ2-5|-|TRBV25-1|-
TGTGCCAGCAGTTATACAGAACTCGGGACCCAGTACTTC
CASSYTELGTQYF
>TRBJ2-2|-|TRBV7-2|-
TGTGCCAGCAGCTTCCGGGGATCAACCGGGGAGCTGTTTTTT
CASSFRGSTGELFF
>TRBJ1-1|-|TRBV30|-
TGTGCCTGGAGTGGGATAGGGGGCACTGAAGCTTTCTTT
CAWSGIGGTEAFF
>TRBJ2-2|-|TRBV20-1|TRBD2
TGCAGTGCTAGTCCCCTTCCGACTAGCGGAACCGGGGAGCTGTTTTTT
CSASPLPTSGTGELFF
>TRBJ1-1|-|TRBV12-5|TRBD1
TGTGCTAGTGGTTTGGGACAGGGGGCGTACACTGAAGCTTTCTTT
CASGLGQGAYTEAFF
>TRBJ1-5|-|TRBV5-6|-
TGTGCCAGCAGCTTGGGAGCGCTCAATCAGCCCCAGCATTTT
CASSLGALNQPQHF
>TRBJ2-4|-|TRBV28|TRBD1
TGTGCCAGCAGTTCCACGACAGGGGACCGGAACATTCAGTACTTC
CASSSTTGDRNIQYF
>TRBJ2-5|-|TRBV9|TRBD2
TGTGCCAGCAGCTCACTAGCGGGAGAAGGGGACGAGACCCAGTACTTC
CASSSLAGEGDETQYF
>TRBJ1-1|-|TRBV3-1/TRBV3-2|-
TGTGCCAGCAGCCAAGGTCACGGGTCGAACACTGAAGCTTTCTTT
CASSQGHGSNTEAFF
>TRBJ1-6|-|TRBV30|-
TGTGCCTGGAGGCGAGAAAATAATTCACCCCTCCACTTT
CAWRRENNSPLHF
>TRBJ1-5|-|TRBV28|-
TGTGCCAGCAATACAGGGATTCGCAATCAGCCCCAGCATTTT
CASNTGIRNQPQHF
>TRBJ1-3|many|TRBV5-1|TRBD1
TGCGCCAGCAGCTTGGGGGACAGGGGACCACTCTCTGGAAACACCATATATTTT
CASSLGDRGPLSGNTIYF
>TRBJ2-1|-|TRBV10-3|TRBD2
TGTGCCATCAGTGGGTATTTGACTAGCGGGTATGAGCAGTTCTTC
CAISGYLTSGYEQFF
>TRBJ1-2|few|TRBV24-1|-
TGTGCCACCAGTGACCGTCAGGAAGGCTACACCTTC
CATSDRQEGYTF
>TRBJ1-1|-|TRBV28|TRBD1
TGTGCCAGCATCGGAAAAGGACAGGGACGGGAAGCTTTCTTT
CASIGKGQGREAFF
>TRBJ2-1|once|TRBV29-1|TRBD2
TGCAGCGTTCGACGGGAGGCCTACAATGAGCAGTTCTTC
CSVRREAYNEQFF
>TRBJ1-5|-|TRBV15|-
TGTGCCACCAGCAGAGACCAGGATAGCAATCAGCCCCAGCATTTT
CATSRDQDSNQPQHF
>TRBJ2-3|once|TRBV24-1|TRBD1
TGTGCCACCTATTGTGGACAGGGGGCGGTCACAGATACGCAGTATTTT
CATYCGQGAVTDTQYF
>TRBJ2-2|-|TRBV3-1/TRBV3-2|TRBD2
TGTGCCAGCAGCCAATATCTAGCGGGAGCTGGCGGGGAGCTGTTTTTT
CASSQYLAGAGGELFF
>TRBJ2-3|-|TRBV11-2|-
TGTGCCAGCAGCTTAGCCCAGTCCACAGATACGCAGTATTTT
CASSLAQSTDTQYF
>TRBJ2-1|-|TRBV10-3|TRBD2
TGTGCCATCAGTGAGTCCGGGGTAGCGGGAGGGAAAGTGGATGAGCAGTTCTTC
CAISESGVAGGKVDEQFF
>TRBJ2-5|-|TRBV29-1|TRBD2
TGCAGCGTCACCCTAGCGGGGGGTGGCCCAGAGACCCAGTACTTC
CSVTLAGGGPETQYF
>TRBJ1-3|few|TRBV5-5|TRBD1
TGTGCCAGCAGCTTAGCAGGGGGTGTAAACACCATATATTTT
CASSLAGGVNTIYF
>TRBJ2-5|-|TRBV29-1|TRBD2
TGCAGCGTTGATCTGGCGGGAGGAGGAGAGACCCAGTACTTC
CSVDLAGGGETQYF
>TRBJ1-3|-|TRBV27|-
TGTGCCAGCAGTTTATCACAGGGAGCCGGAAACACCATATATTTT
CASSLSQGAGNTIYF
>TRBJ2-6|-|TRBV5-6|TRBD2
TGTGCCAGCATCCTACTTAGCGGGAGAGGATCTGGGGCCAACGTCCTGACTTTC
CASILLSGRGSGANVLTF
>TRBJ2-1|-|TRBV5-1|-
TGCGCCAGCACGGACACAAACTACAATGAGCAGTTCTTC
CASTDTNYNEQFF
>TRBJ2-7|once|TRBV4-2|-
TGTGCCAGCAGCCTCGAGCGGGTAACCTACGAGCAGTACTTC
CASSLERVTYEQYF
>TRBJ1-4|-|TRBV6-5|-
TGTGCCAGCAGTTACGAGGCCGTTGAAAAACTGTTTTTT
CASSYEAVEKLFF
>TRBJ1-2|-|TRBV11-2|-
TGTGCCAGCAGCTTAGATCTCGGGAACTATGGCTACACCTTC
CASSLDLGNYGYTF
>TRBJ1-1|-|TRBV19|-
TGTGCCAGTAGTCATCCGAACACTGAAGCTTTCTTT
CASSHPNTEAFF
>TRBJ1-3|-|TRBV9|-
TGTGCCAGCAACACAGGGCCAAGCTCTGGAAACACCATATATTTT
CASNTGPSSGNTIYF
>TRBJ2-1|-|TRBV10-3|-
TGTGCCATCAGTACTCCGGGACCGCGGGGCAATGAGCAGTTCTTC
CAISTPGPRGNEQFF
>TRBJ1-4|-|TRBV28|TRBD1
TGTGCCAGCAGTGCCCGGGACAGGTTGCCTGAAAAACTGTTTTTT
CASSARDRLPEKLFF